Below, 16 T cell receptor beta chains from the same sample are listed, as sequenced in a study of T cells in Graves' hyperthyroidism and ophthalmopathy. Amplification of TCR beta CDR3 regions used RNA as the template. HTBI primers were employed in a first-round RT-PCR of the TCR CDR3. From the multiplex PCR reads, TCRdb called clonotypes with MiXCR, one entry per CDR3 protein. Among almost 250,000 distinct CDR3 sequences listed, around 26% were seen once. The sample consisted of blood. These receptors originate from a middle-aged woman with Graves' ophthalmopathy.

This clonotype was seen repeatedly, ten times or more. This chain joins TRBV6-1 and TRBJ1-2; 9 nucleotides match TRBD1. This CDR3 spans 14 amino acids. In germline, CDR1 is MNHNS, CDR2 SASEGT. The J segment lost 7 bases and the V segment lost 6 bases, leaving 9 bases of the junction unmatched. Here the CDR3 DNA reads TGTGCCAGCAGCCTTACAGGGGGCTCGCGTGGCTACACCTTC. It is translated as CASSLTGGSRGYTF.

This clonotype was seen at least ten times. Because the CDR3 is missing its conserved closing phenylalanine or tryptophan, this is likely a read error. The chain combines TRBV10-3 with TRBJ2-5; 7 bases line up with TRBD1. The germline gives CDR1 ENHRY, CDR2 SYGVKD. The CDR3 length is 13 residues. V shed 0 bases, J shed 5 bases, and the junction held 0 bases outside the gene matches. CDR3 coding DNA: TGTGCCATCAGTGAGTCGACAGGGGAGACCCAGTACCTC. Its protein product is CAISESTGETQYL.

This chain's CDR3 is CASSLSRRQAKEETQYF. The DNA of the CDR3 is TGTGCCAGCTCACTCTCTCGCAGACAGGCCAAGGAGGAGACCCAGTACTTC. The genes are TRBV18 and TRBJ2-5; a possible D gene is TRBD1 (6 bases). Deletions cut 4 bases from V and 5 bases from J, with 23 bases between. Germline values: CDR1 KGHSH, CDR2 LQKENI. This CDR3 has 17 residues.

This clonotype has just one count. With a much larger clone just one base away, this may be a read error. The V and J genes are TRBV9 and TRBJ1-2; D gene unclear. This CDR3 is 10 amino acids long. V was clipped by 9 bases and J by 4 bases, with 7 bases between them. The germline V gene encodes CDR1 SGDLS and CDR2 YYNGEE. The CDR3 bases are TGTGCCATCACCTTCTATGGCTACACCTTC. Encoded protein: CAITFYGYTF.

Many counts were recorded for this clonotype. The chain combines TRBV10-3 with TRBJ2-5; 7 bases match TRBD1. This CDR3 is 13 amino acids long. V lost 0 bases and J lost 5; bases outside the gene matches: 0. Germline lookup yields CDR1 ENHRY and CDR2 SYGVKD. The CDR3 region has the DNA TGTGCCATCAGTGAGTCGACAGGGGAGACCCAGTACTTC. It translates to CAISESTGETQYF.

This clonotype was counted at least ten times. J is TRBJ2-7 and V is TRBV2; D is perhaps TRBD1 (5 bases). V was cut by 8 bases and J by 4 bases, with 6 bases left in between. Germline CDR1 is SNHLY and CDR2 is FYNNEI. The CDR3 is 10 residues long. The CDR3 coding sequence is TGTGCCAGCGGGGCGTACGAGCAGTACTTC. This gives the protein CASGAYEQYF.

This clonotype appeared many times. This rearrangement joins TRBV27 to TRBJ2-2, with TRBD2 matching 8 bases. Germline V gene sequence: CDR1 MNHEY, CDR2 SMNVEV (reference sequence). With V trimmed by 2 bases and J by 4 bases, 3 bases remained unmatched. The CDR3 is 15 residues long. CDR3 nucleotide sequence: TGTGCCAGCAGTTTACGAGCGGGAGTCACCGGGGAGCTGTTTTTT. It codes for CASSLRAGVTGELFF.

The CDR3 loop is CASSLTSGYYEQYF. The CDR3 nucleotides are TGTGCCAGCAGTTTAACTAGCGGGTACTACGAGCAGTACTTC. This chain joins TRBV28 and TRBJ2-7; 9 bases align to TRBD2. Germline trimming cut 2 bases from V and 3 bases from J; bases unmatched to any gene: 2. CDR3 length: 14 amino acids. The V gene's germline CDR1 is MDHEN and CDR2 SYDVKM.

The chain employs TRBV4-2 and TRBJ1-1; D might be TRBD1 (5 bases). V lost 4 bases to trimming and J lost 0 bases, with 12 bases between them. From germline, CDR1 is LGHNA and CDR2 YNFKEQ. The CDR3 totals 15 residues. CDR3 region: CASSPERGMNTEAFF. CDR3 DNA: TGTGCCAGCAGCCCTGAGCGGGGGATGAACACTGAAGCTTTCTTT.

The V and J genes are TRBV6-5 and TRBJ2-7; D is uncertain. Germline lookup yields CDR1 MNHEY and CDR2 SVGAGI. The V end lost 2 bases, the J end lost 3 bases, and 11 bases lay between the germline ends. The CDR3 totals 14 residues. In nucleotides, the CDR3 is TGTGCCAGCAGTTACGGCACTGGGGTCTACGAGCAGTACTTC. Translated: CASSYGTGVYEQYF.

This clonotype occurred many times. The CDR3 ends on some other residue instead of the conserved phenylalanine or tryptophan, so this is likely a read error. The chain uses TRBV6-1 and TRBJ2-7; maybe TRBD2 (7 bases). The germline V gene has CDR1 MNHNS and CDR2 SASEGT. V lost 6 bases, J lost 4 bases, and 22 bases lay in between. The CDR3 length is 16 residues. In DNA, the CDR3 is TGTGCCAGCAGCCCGACGGGGAGGGGGAAGGATTACGAGCAGTACTCC. Protein sequence: CASSPTGRGKDYEQYS.

This clonotype was detected only a few times. One end of the junction does not line up with germline, which may come from a read error. The V call is TRBV28, the J call TRBJ2-5; no clear D gene. CDR3 length equals 14 residues. Per germline, CDR1 MDHEN and CDR2 SYDVKM. In DNA, the CDR3 is TGTGCCGGCAGTTTAGTGGAGTACCAAGAGACCCAGTACTTC. Amino acid sequence: CAGSLVEYQETQYF.

In this sample, this clonotype turned up many times. The rearrangement links TRBV28 to TRBJ1-2; no definite D call. Trimming pared 4 bases from V and 4 bases from J, leaving 13 bases between. The CDR3 runs 14 residues. The germline V gene encodes CDR1 MDHEN and CDR2 SYDVKM. The CDR3 nucleotides are TGTGCCAGCAGTTCCCTGGCGGGCTCCTATGGCTACACCTTC. It yields the protein CASSSLAGSYGYTF.

There are many counts of this clonotype. The CDR3 spells CASSLTTSGRGEQYF. The DNA of the CDR3 is TGCGCCAGCAGCTTGACGACTAGCGGGAGGGGCGAGCAGTACTTC. This rearrangement joins TRBV5-1 to TRBJ2-7, with 14 bases that match TRBD2. Trimming cost V 1 base and J 6 bases; bases outside gene matches: 3. In germline, CDR1 is SGHRS, CDR2 YFSETQ. The CDR3 extends over 15 amino acids.

The V gene is TRBV6-1, the J gene TRBJ1-2, with D perhaps matching TRBD1 (6 bases). Germline assignment: CDR1 MNHNS and CDR2 SASEGT. V was shortened by 6 bases and J by 7 bases, with 18 bases between the two germline ends. The CDR3 extends over 14 amino acids. CDR3 in amino acids: CASSRGAQGFGYTF. The CDR3 coding sequence is TGTGCCAGCAGCCGGGGGGCCCAGGGCTTTGGCTACACCTTC.

This sequence joins TRBV28 and TRBJ2-7; possibly TRBD1 for D (5 bases). The CDR3 consists of 14 residues. V lost 7 bases to trimming and J lost 5 bases, with 18 bases between them. Germline V gene data show CDR1 as MDHEN and CDR2 as SYDVKM. The CDR3 region is CASTSWAGLHEQYF. In nucleotides, the CDR3 is TGTGCCAGCACCTCCTGGGCAGGGCTACACGAGCAGTACTTC.